This is a list of T cell receptor beta chains from one sample in a study of blood T cell repertoires in COVID-19. Here immunoSEQ multiplex PCR was the method, and the copy in TCRdb shows in-frame clones only, minus some. The sample includes about 430,000 clones, around nine tenths of them seen just once. Sequencing was done on a sample of PBMCs or T cells enriched from blood (not recorded which). These receptors all stem from a woman aged 18-29 years who had been exposed to COVID-19. Both conserved end residues are part of each CDR3. Fields, in order: D gene, V gene, J gene, clone size, CDR3 DNA, CDR3 protein. The D gene is left open where the match is weak. The listing skips clone size in some rows; elsewhere it reads once, few, many or a size class.

NA	TRBV2	TRBJ2-1	NA	TGTGCCAGCGTCCCGGGAAGCTCCTACAATGAGCAGTTCTTC	CASVPGSSYNEQFF
TRBD1	TRBV18	TRBJ1-2	NA	TGTGCCAGCTCACCGGACAGGGAGGGCGGCTACACCTTC	CASSPDREGGYTF
TRBD1	TRBV4-1	TRBJ1-1	NA	TGCGCCAGCAAACCAGGACAGGGGGAACCGAACACTGAAGCTTTCTTT	CASKPGQGEPNTEAFF
TRBD1	TRBV27	TRBJ1-2	NA	TGTGCCAGCAGTCCTCGGGACAGGTCGAGGGATGGCTACACCTTC	CASSPRDRSRDGYTF
TRBD1	TRBV4-3	TRBJ2-7	NA	TGCGCCAGCAGCACCGAAACAGGGGGCTACGAGCAGTACTTC	CASSTETGGYEQYF
NA	TRBV15	TRBJ2-7	NA	TGTGCCACCGGGAACGGGGGCTCCTACGAGCAGTACTTC	CATGNGGSYEQYF
TRBD1	TRBV7-8	TRBJ1-3	NA	TGTGCCAGCAGCCCACTTACAGGGGCCGGAAACACCATATATTTT	CASSPLTGAGNTIYF
TRBD2	TRBV2	TRBJ2-7	NA	TGTGCCACCCTGCGGTACAGGGATTCACCTAGCGGGGCCTCCTACGAGCAGTACTTC	CATLRYRDSPSGASYEQYF
NA	TRBV5-6	TRBJ1-1	NA	TGTGCCAGCAGCTTGGTCAGGAAGAACACTGAAGCTTTCTTT	CASSLVRKNTEAFF
TRBD2	TRBV19	TRBJ2-3	NA	TGTGCCAGCCGGGGACTAGCGGGGGGGACTGGGTCAGATACGCAGTATTTT	CASRGLAGGTGSDTQYF
NA	TRBV28	TRBJ1-3	NA	TGTGCCAGCAGTTTATCACGAGGGAACACCATATATTTT	CASSLSRGNTIYF
TRBD2	TRBV2	TRBJ2-7	NA	TGTGCCAGCAGGGCGCGGGGGGCCGGTCCTTACGAGCAGTACTTC	CASRARGAGPYEQYF
NA	TRBV11-3	TRBJ1-2	NA	TGTGCCAGCAGCTGGAGGGCACTACAGGTGTTAAGCGACTATGGCTACACCTTC	CASSWRALQVLSDYGYTF
TRBD2	TRBV3-1/TRBV3-2	TRBJ2-2	NA	TGTGCCAGCAGCCAAGGATTCTTTGGGACTAGCGGGAGGGGCACCGGGGAGCTGTTTTTT	CASSQGFFGTSGRGTGELFF
NA	TRBV4-1	TRBJ1-2	few	TGCGCCAGCAGCCCCGGGGTCGGCTACACCTTC	CASSPGVGYTF
TRBD1	TRBV5-1	TRBJ1-2	NA	TGCGCCAGCAGCTTGGGACAGGGGTCCCTTGGCTACACCTTC	CASSLGQGSLGYTF
TRBD2	TRBV7-2	TRBJ2-7	NA	TGTGCCAGCAGCCTACTAGCGGGAGCTAACGAGCAGTACTTC	CASSLLAGANEQYF
TRBD2	TRBV7-8	TRBJ2-2	NA	TGTGCCAGCAGCTTAGTAGCGGGTGCGAACACCGGGGAGCTGTTTTTT	CASSLVAGANTGELFF
NA	TRBV2	TRBJ2-1	NA	TGTGCCAGCAAAGGAGGACTAGGAGGGGGAAACAATGAGCAGTTCTTC	CASKGGLGGGNNEQFF
NA	TRBV28	TRBJ2-1	NA	TGTGCCAGCAGTTCCTTATCGGGTGAGCAGTTCTTC	CASSSLSGEQFF
NA	TRBV19	TRBJ2-7	NA	TGTGCCAGTAGTATAACCTTAGCGAGCTCCTACGAGCAGTACTTC	CASSITLASSYEQYF
TRBD1	TRBV7-6	TRBJ1-6	NA	TGTGCCAGCAGCCTATCAGGGGGCGGGAATTCACCCCTCCACTTT	CASSLSGGGNSPLHF
NA	TRBV10-1	TRBJ2-2	NA	TGCGCCAGCAGTGTAGGGGGGGCCGGGGAGCTGTTTTTT	CASSVGGAGELFF
NA	TRBV28	TRBJ1-2	many	TGTGCCAGCAGTTTACGTGGACACGGGTTGGGCTACACCTTC	CASSLRGHGLGYTF
TRBD2	TRBV7-2	TRBJ2-7	NA	TGTGCCAGCAGCTTTCAAGGGGACTACCGCGGGGAGCAGTACTTC	CASSFQGDYRGEQYF
TRBD1	TRBV11-2	TRBJ2-1	NA	TGTGCCAGCAGCTTAGATGGGGGGACAGGGATTTGGAATGAGCAGTTCTTC	CASSLDGGTGIWNEQFF
NA	TRBV4-2	TRBJ1-4	NA	TGTGCCAGCAGCCAGTTGGACACCTCACCTAATGAAAAACTGTTTTTT	CASSQLDTSPNEKLFF
TRBD2	TRBV18	TRBJ2-1	NA	TGTGCCAGCTCAGTACTAGCGGGAGTCAATGAGCAGTTCTTC	CASSVLAGVNEQFF
NA	TRBV12-5	TRBJ1-1	NA	TGTGCTAGTGGCCAAAACACAGGGCCGGGGACTGAAGCTTTCTTT	CASGQNTGPGTEAFF
NA	TRBV25-1	TRBJ2-7	NA	TGTGCCAGCAGTGAATCTGGGACTCCCGCCTACGAGCAGTACTTC	CASSESGTPAYEQYF
TRBD2	TRBV28	TRBJ2-1	few	TGTGCCAGCAGCCGGGGGGGGCAGCGTGAGCAGTTCTTC	CASSRGGQREQFF
NA	TRBV13	TRBJ1-6	NA	TGTGCCAGCAGCTTAGCTTGGGGACTCAATTCACCCCTCCACTTT	CASSLAWGLNSPLHF
TRBD1	TRBV30	TRBJ1-2	NA	TGTGCCTGGTGCCGGGACAGGGGGCAAGATGGCTACACCTTC	CAWCRDRGQDGYTF
TRBD1	TRBV30	TRBJ1-1	NA	TGTGCCTGGAGTGTAGGGGACAGGTTCATGAACACTGAAGCTTTCTTT	CAWSVGDRFMNTEAFF
NA	TRBV4-1	TRBJ2-6	NA	TGCGCCAGCAGCCTCACAGGCTCTGGGGCCAACGTCCTGACTTTC	CASSLTGSGANVLTF
NA	TRBV10-1	TRBJ1-2	few	TGCGCCAGCAGTGCGGGACTTGGCGGGTATGGCTACACCTTC	CASSAGLGGYGYTF
NA	TRBV3-1/TRBV3-2	TRBJ2-1	NA	TGTGCCAGCAGCCCTAGACCTGGGGCGAGCTCCTACAATGAGCAGTTCTTC	CASSPRPGASSYNEQFF
NA	TRBV24-1	TRBJ1-1	NA	TGTGCCACCAGTGATGGTCAGGGGAAAGGGACTGAAGCTTTCTTT	CATSDGQGKGTEAFF
NA	TRBV28	TRBJ1-2	NA	TGTGCCAGCAGTTCTCGGATCACCCCAGGGGACGGAGCCTATGGCTACACCTTC	CASSSRITPGDGAYGYTF
TRBD1	TRBV3-1/TRBV3-2	TRBJ2-3	few	TGTGCCAGCAGCCAAGACTTTCGAACCGGGACAGAAAGCACAGATACGCAGTATTTT	CASSQDFRTGTESTDTQYF
TRBD1	TRBV7-8	TRBJ2-5	few	TGTGCCAGCAGCGCACGGGTCCCTACAGGGGTGGGGCAAGAGACCCAGTACTTC	CASSARVPTGVGQETQYF
NA	TRBV13	TRBJ2-7	NA	TGTGCCAGCAGCCCCCGTGTGGCGGGCAGCTCCTACGAGCAGTACTTC	CASSPRVAGSSYEQYF
NA	TRBV7-9	TRBJ1-6	NA	TGTGCCAGCAGCTTGAGCTCACCCCTCCACTTT	CASSLSSPLHF